The entry that follows covers one TCR beta chain sequence. No antigen is known for it. The input lacks base qualities; no much larger clone sits a single base away. This sample was included in a study of blood T cell repertoires in COVID-19 (dated by TCRdb to the early 2020s). About the investigation overall: Samples covering the acute and convalescent phases of COVID-19 were provided by collaborators in the United States, Italy and Spain. The material from the prospective study consisted of cDNA or gDNA derived from T cells, B-cell-depleted T cells, or PBMCs. Deeply sampled blood TCRbeta repertoires from subjects exposed to, actively infected with, or recovered from COVID-19 were included in the dataset. The repertoires were made available in a free public database intended to serve as a resource for research on the immune response to SARS-CoV-2. The samples were drawn from two sources: the first 160 participants of the ongoing ImmuneRACE study, and approximately 1,300 subjects contributed by 6 global collaborators. A de-identified subject ID, COVID-19 status, age in years and sex were almost always included in the sample metadata. Where available, HLA class I and class II types were taken from metadata supplied by the sample provider and were not determined by assay-based typing. The paper's findings and limits, for the study overall: The quantity of clinical and demographic metadata differed by source and by participant and was supplied without curation.

The collaborating institutions used their own protocols to collect whole blood in K2EDTA tubes. Collaborator samples were shipped for TCRbeta analysis as frozen whole blood, isolated PBMCs, or DNA extracted from either sample type. TCRbeta CDR3 regions were amplified from genomic DNA by means of the immunoSEQ Assay, a bias-controlled multiplex PCR. Per the authors' processing: Within the assay, amplification of reference gene primers was used to estimate how many nucleated cells each sample contained. Sequence reads were collapsed and filtered to measure the absolute abundance of every unique TCRbeta CDR3 rearrangement. Productive Simpson clonality was computed per sample as the square root of Simpson's diversity index over productive rearrangements. The immuneACCESS repertoire file appears here via TCRdb, limited to in-frame rearrangements. These files lack a portion of the clones; in checked studies, under half of the deficit traces to unresolved V genes, and the cause of the others is not known. For V, J and clone size, that table is used; D and trimming come from the DNA. Counted in this sample were some 78,000 clones; roughly 90% of them appeared once. The top ten clones comprise about 12% of the sample.

At the junction V is shortened by 4 bases and J by 3 bases; bases outside the gene matches: 11. From cysteine to phenylalanine, the CDR3 is 16 amino acids long. The sequence is cut down to CDR3 DNA, 48 bases in frame from base 1. The germline V gene yields KGHSH for CDR1 and LQKENI for CDR2. Sample: peripheral blood. Recombination linked TRBV18 to TRBJ1-1, with 7 bases aligning to TRBD1. The origin of this receptor is a man aged 65 to 85 with active or convalescent COVID-19. The sequence in DNA is TGTGCCAGCTCACAAGGACAGGTTCGGGGTTACACTGAAGCTTTCTTT. Translation gives CASSQGQVRGYTEAFF.